Listed below are T cell receptor beta chains from one sample, sequenced in a study of blood T cell repertoires in COVID-19. Clones were sequenced by immunoSEQ multiplex PCR, and TCRdb holds only the in-frame ones, with some missing. The sample has around 250,000 clones; approximately 86% are singletons. Sample: PBMCs or T cells enriched from blood (not recorded which). The source of these receptors is a woman between 45 and 65 years old who had recovered from COVID-19. Each CDR3 is given with its conserved first and last residue. A D gene is named only where the DNA matches it firmly. Clone size appears in some rows only: once, few, many, or a class for an expanded clone.

cdr3_nt	cdr3_aa	j_call	v_call	clone_size	d_call
TGTGCCAGCAGTTACTCCGGGACAGTGAGTGAAAAACTGTTTTTT	CASSYSGTVSEKLFF	TRBJ1-4	TRBV6-5	NA	TRBD1
TGTGCCTGGAGTAGTCCAGGGTCTTATTACGAGACCCAGTACTTC	CAWSSPGSYYETQYF	TRBJ2-5	TRBV30	NA	NA
TGTGCCAGTAGTCCCGAGACTAGCGGGAGGGCAGTCGAGCAGTACTTC	CASSPETSGRAVEQYF	TRBJ2-7	TRBV19	NA	TRBD2
TGCAGCGTTGAAAAGGAGGGGCTGAACACTGAAGCTTTCTTT	CSVEKEGLNTEAFF	TRBJ1-1	TRBV29-1	NA	NA
TGTGCCAGCAGTGAACAGGGGAACACTGAAGCTTTCTTT	CASSEQGNTEAFF	TRBJ1-1	TRBV6-4	NA	NA
TGCGCCAGCAGCCCCCAAGGGGACTCTGGGGCCAACGTCCTGACTTTC	CASSPQGDSGANVLTF	TRBJ2-6	TRBV4-3	NA	NA
TGTGCCACCAGCAGAGATCCAACTAGCGGGAGCTACGAGCAGTACTTC	CATSRDPTSGSYEQYF	TRBJ2-7	TRBV15	NA	TRBD2
TGTGCCATCAGTGAGCGGGACAGGGAGTCTGGCTACACCTTC	CAISERDRESGYTF	TRBJ1-2	TRBV10-3	NA	TRBD1
TGCAGCGAGTCCCAGGGGGCTGTTGCAGATACGCAGTATTTT	CSESQGAVADTQYF	TRBJ2-3	TRBV29-1	NA	TRBD1
TGTGCCAGCAGCTTGAGAACAGAGGGGGTAATCAGGGCAGATACGCAGTATTTT	CASSLRTEGVIRADTQYF	TRBJ2-3	TRBV5-6	few	NA
TGCAGTGCTAGTTCCGGCAGGGTATCTGAGACCCAGTACTTC	CSASSGRVSETQYF	TRBJ2-5	TRBV20-1	NA	NA
TGCGCCAGCAGCCAAGTGGTACAGGGAACCACTGAAGCTTTCTTT	CASSQVVQGTTEAFF	TRBJ1-1	TRBV4-1	NA	NA
TGTGCCAGCAGCCGCCGGGGACCCAGGGGGACCCAGTACTTC	CASSRRGPRGTQYF	TRBJ2-5	TRBV14	NA	NA
TGCGCCAGCAGCTTGGCTGGGAGCTCTGGAAACACCATATATTTT	CASSLAGSSGNTIYF	TRBJ1-3	TRBV5-1	NA	NA
TGTGCCAGCAGCTTTGGAAGGGGATTTGGTGAAAAACTGTTTTTT	CASSFGRGFGEKLFF	TRBJ1-4	TRBV5-4	NA	NA
TGTGCCAGCAGCCGGGATAGCGTCTACGAGCAGTACTTC	CASSRDSVYEQYF	TRBJ2-7	TRBV2	NA	NA
TGTGCCAGTAGTATTACCGGGAACACTGAAGCTTTCTTT	CASSITGNTEAFF	TRBJ1-1	TRBV19	NA	NA
TGTGCCAGCAGCTTAGGACAGGGAGGATTCAATGAGCAGTTCTTC	CASSLGQGGFNEQFF	TRBJ2-1	TRBV7-9	NA	NA
TGTGCCAGCAAAACCTCAGGGTCGAACACTGAAGCTTTCTTT	CASKTSGSNTEAFF	TRBJ1-1	TRBV27	NA	NA
TGCGCCAGCAGCTTGGATCCGGGGGGAGGTGAGCAGTACTTC	CASSLDPGGGEQYF	TRBJ2-7	TRBV5-1	NA	TRBD2
TGTGCCAGCAGCCGACCCTCTGGGCTAGCGGGAGCCCCCTACGAGCAGTACTTC	CASSRPSGLAGAPYEQYF	TRBJ2-7	TRBV3-1/TRBV3-2	NA	TRBD2
TGCAGCTTCTCCGGGACAGCCACCTACGAGCAGTACTTC	CSFSGTATYEQYF	TRBJ2-7	TRBV29-1	NA	TRBD1
TGTGCCAGCAACAAGGGACAGATACAAGAGACCCAGTACTTC	CASNKGQIQETQYF	TRBJ2-5	TRBV2	NA	TRBD1
TGCGCCAGCAGGGAGGGTCACGCGGGGTCTCGCGAGCAGTACTTC	CASREGHAGSREQYF	TRBJ2-7	TRBV5-1	once	NA
TGTGCCAGCGTGGGGGGAACGGAACTAAACTATGGCTACACCTTC	CASVGGTELNYGYTF	TRBJ1-2	TRBV7-9	few	NA
TGTGCCAGCAGACGCTACCGGGACAGCCAAGAGACCCAGTACTTC	CASRRYRDSQETQYF	TRBJ2-5	TRBV27	NA	TRBD1
TGTGCCAGCACGAACCTTCGGGGTCAGCCCCAGCATTTT	CASTNLRGQPQHF	TRBJ1-5	TRBV28	NA	NA
TGTGCCAGCAGCCAACTAGCGTTGGCCAAAAACATTCAGTACTTC	CASSQLALAKNIQYF	TRBJ2-4	TRBV6-2/TRBV6-3	few	TRBD2
TGTGCCAGCAGTGAATTCCAGGGGGCTAGTCAGCCCCAGCATTTT	CASSEFQGASQPQHF	TRBJ1-5	TRBV2	NA	TRBD1
TGTGCCAGCAGTTTACCGGACTTGACGAACACTGAAGCTTTCTTT	CASSLPDLTNTEAFF	TRBJ1-1	TRBV28	NA	NA
TGCGCCAGCAGCTTCCAGGGAGGTTCTGGAAACACCATATATTTT	CASSFQGGSGNTIYF	TRBJ1-3	TRBV5-1	NA	NA
TGTGCCAGCAGCGTAGGAAGGAGCTCCTACGAGCAGTACTTC	CASSVGRSSYEQYF	TRBJ2-7	TRBV9	NA	NA
TGTGCCAGCAGCTTAGCGTACGGGAGACACGATACGCAGTATTTT	CASSLAYGRHDTQYF	TRBJ2-3	TRBV7-9	NA	NA
TGTGCCAGCAAAAATAGGGGTTCCTACGAGCAGTACTTC	CASKNRGSYEQYF	TRBJ2-7	TRBV27	once	NA
TGTGCCAGCAGCTACTCCGTGGTAGGGGGCAATGAGCAGTTCTTC	CASSYSVVGGNEQFF	TRBJ2-1	TRBV7-2	once	NA
TGTGCCAGCTCACCTGCCGGGACAGGGGACAATTCTGAAGCTTTCTTT	CASSPAGTGDNSEAFF	TRBJ1-1	TRBV18	NA	TRBD1
TGTGCCAGCAGCAGGACAGGGAATGAGCAGTACTTC	CASSRTGNEQYF	TRBJ2-7	TRBV27	NA	TRBD1
TGCGCCAGCAGCTTTGAGGGGGCTGGAAACACCATATATTTT	CASSFEGAGNTIYF	TRBJ1-3	TRBV5-1	NA	NA
TGTGCCTGGAGTCAGTACAGGACCAACTATGGCTACACCTTC	CAWSQYRTNYGYTF	TRBJ1-2	TRBV30	NA	NA
TGTGCCAGCAGGGACAGACAGGGGCAGAATTCACCCCTCCACTTT	CASRDRQGQNSPLHF	TRBJ1-6	TRBV2	NA	TRBD1
TGTGCCAGCAGCCAACCCGACAGGGATGCTAATGAAAAACTGTTTTTT	CASSQPDRDANEKLFF	TRBJ1-4	TRBV4-2	NA	TRBD1
TGTGCCAGCAGCCGGGACAGGGGGATCCAAGAGACCCAGTACTTC	CASSRDRGIQETQYF	TRBJ2-5	TRBV6-5	NA	TRBD1
TGTGCCAGCTCTCGGGACAGGGAAGAAGCTTTCTTT	CASSRDREEAFF	TRBJ1-1	TRBV18	NA	TRBD1
TGTGCCAGCAGCCGTAAACCGCCTACAGGGGCCTACGAGCAGTACTTC	CASSRKPPTGAYEQYF	TRBJ2-7	TRBV21-1	NA	NA
TGTGCCAGCTCACCGGAAGACAGGGCTGGGGCCAACGTCCTGACTTTC	CASSPEDRAGANVLTF	TRBJ2-6	TRBV18	NA	TRBD1
TGTGCCAGCAGTTTCCCGGGACAATGGACTGAAGCTTTCTTT	CASSFPGQWTEAFF	TRBJ1-1	TRBV28	NA	NA
TGTGCCAGCAGCTCCCTAAGCCGGGGTCACGCTGAAGCTTTCTTT	CASSSLSRGHAEAFF	TRBJ1-1	TRBV7-8	NA	NA